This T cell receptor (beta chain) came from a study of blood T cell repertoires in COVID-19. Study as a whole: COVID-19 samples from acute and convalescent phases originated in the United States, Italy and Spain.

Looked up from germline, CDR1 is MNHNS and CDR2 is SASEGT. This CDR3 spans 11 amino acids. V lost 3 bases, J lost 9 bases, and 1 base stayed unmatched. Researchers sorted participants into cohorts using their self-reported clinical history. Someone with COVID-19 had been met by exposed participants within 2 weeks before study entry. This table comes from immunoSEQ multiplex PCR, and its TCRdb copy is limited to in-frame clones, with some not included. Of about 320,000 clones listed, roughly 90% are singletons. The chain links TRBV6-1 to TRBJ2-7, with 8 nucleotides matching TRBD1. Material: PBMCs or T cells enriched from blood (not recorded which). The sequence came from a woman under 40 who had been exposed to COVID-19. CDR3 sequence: CASSETGVQYF. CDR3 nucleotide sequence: TGTGCCAGCAGTGAGACAGGGGTGCAGTACTTC.